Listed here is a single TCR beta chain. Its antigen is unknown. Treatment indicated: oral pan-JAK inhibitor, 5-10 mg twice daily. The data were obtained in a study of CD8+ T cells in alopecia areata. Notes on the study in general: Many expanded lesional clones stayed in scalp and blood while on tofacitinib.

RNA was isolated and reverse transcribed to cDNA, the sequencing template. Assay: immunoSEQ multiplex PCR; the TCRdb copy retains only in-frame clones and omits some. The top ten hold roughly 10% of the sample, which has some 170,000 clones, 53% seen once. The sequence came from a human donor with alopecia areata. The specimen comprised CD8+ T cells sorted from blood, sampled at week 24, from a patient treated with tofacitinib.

In DNA form, the CDR3 reads TGTGCCAGTAGTACCGACAGCCTTATCTATGGCTACACCTTC. It translates to CASSTDSLIYGYTF. The chain uses TRBV19 and TRBJ1-2; tentatively, D is TRBD1 (5 bases). Germline V gene lookup returns CDR1 LNHDA and CDR2 SQIVND (reference sequence). The V gene lost 4 bases and the J gene lost 4 bases, with 13 bases spanning the gap. The CDR3 contains 14 residues.